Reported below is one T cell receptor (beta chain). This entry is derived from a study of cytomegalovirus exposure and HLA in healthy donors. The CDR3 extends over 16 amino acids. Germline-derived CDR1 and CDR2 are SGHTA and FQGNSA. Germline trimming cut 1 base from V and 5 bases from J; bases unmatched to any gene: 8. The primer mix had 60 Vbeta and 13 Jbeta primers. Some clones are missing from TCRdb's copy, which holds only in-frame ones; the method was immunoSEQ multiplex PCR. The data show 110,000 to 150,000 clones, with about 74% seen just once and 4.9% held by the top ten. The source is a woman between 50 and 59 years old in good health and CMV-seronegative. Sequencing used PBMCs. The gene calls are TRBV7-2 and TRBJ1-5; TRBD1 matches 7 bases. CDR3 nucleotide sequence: TGTGCCAGCAGCTTAGGGGAGACAGGGACCTATCAGCCCCAGCATTTT. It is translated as CASSLGETGTYQPQHF.